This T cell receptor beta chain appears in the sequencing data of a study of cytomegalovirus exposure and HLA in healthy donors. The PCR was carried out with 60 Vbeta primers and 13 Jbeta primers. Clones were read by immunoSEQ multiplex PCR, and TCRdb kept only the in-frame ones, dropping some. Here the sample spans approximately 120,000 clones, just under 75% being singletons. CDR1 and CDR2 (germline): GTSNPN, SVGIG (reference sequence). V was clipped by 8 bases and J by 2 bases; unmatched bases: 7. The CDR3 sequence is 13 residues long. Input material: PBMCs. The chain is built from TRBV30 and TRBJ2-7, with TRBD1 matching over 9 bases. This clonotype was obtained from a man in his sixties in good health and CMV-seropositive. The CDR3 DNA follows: TGTGCCGGCGAGGGACAGGGAGCCTACGAGCAGTACTTC. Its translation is CAGEGQGAYEQYF.